What follows are 7 T cell receptor beta chains derived from one specimen sequenced in a study of blood T cell repertoires in COVID-19. TCRdb's table, derived via immunoSEQ multiplex PCR, lists solely in-frame clones and lacks some. This table has 200,000 to 300,000 clones, 70% to 90% appearing once. Input material: peripheral blood. The receptors were sampled from a middle-aged man with acute or convalescent COVID-19.

This sequence joins TRBV11-3 and TRBJ1-1; TRBD1 is a possible D gene (5 bases). The CDR3 consists of 13 residues. The germline V gene encodes CDR1 SGHNT and CDR2 YENEEA. The germline V and J ends were trimmed by 5 bases and 4 bases, with 11 bases remaining between them. CDR3 sequence: CASSPPGGTEAFF. In DNA form, the CDR3 reads TGTGCCAGCAGCCCGCCGGGGGGCACTGAAGCTTTCTTT.

The gene calls are TRBV2 and TRBJ2-7; D may be TRBD2 (5 bases). The V end was cut by 8 bases, the J end by 7 bases, with 21 bases between. CDR3 length equals 14 residues. CDR1 SNHLY and CDR2 FYNNEI come from the germline V gene. The CDR3: CASGPWTSGREQYF. In DNA form, the CDR3 reads TGTGCCAGCGGACCCTGGACTTCTGGTCGGGAGCAGTACTTC.

V and J are TRBV7-3 and TRBJ1-1; TRBD1 might be the D (5 bases). This CDR3 has 15 amino acids. Germline-derived CDR1 and CDR2 are SGHTA and FQGTGA. Trimming removed 0 bases at V and 0 bases at J, with 8 bases between. CDR3 loop: CASSLTAGLNTEAFF. CDR3 sequence (DNA): TGTGCCAGCAGCTTAACGGCGGGGCTGAACACTGAAGCTTTCTTT.

V and J are TRBV11-2 and TRBJ2-7; perhaps TRBD1 as D (6 bases). The CDR3 contains 14 residues. Trimming removed 6 bases at V and 2 bases at J, with 14 bases between. Germline-derived CDR1 and CDR2 are SGHAT and FQNNGV. The CDR3 spells CASRPPGHPYEQYF. The CDR3 DNA reads as TGTGCCAGCAGGCCTCCGGGACACCCCTACGAGCAGTACTTC.

This clone was counted once. V and J are TRBV4-2 and TRBJ2-5; 9 nucleotides line up with TRBD2. Trimming cost V 0 bases and J 7 bases; bases outside gene matches: 6. Germline V gene sequence: CDR1 LGHNA, CDR2 YNFKEQ. The CDR3 loop spans 15 amino acids. DNA for the CDR3: TGTGCCAGCAGCCAAGAAGCGGGAGGATTCGGGACCCAGTACTTC. It encodes CASSQEAGGFGTQYF.

The chain has TRBV27 and TRBJ2-7; D might be TRBD2 (6 bases). CDR1 MNHEY and CDR2 SMNVEV come from the germline V gene (reference sequence). V was clipped by 1 base and J by 3 bases, with 10 bases between them. CDR3 length: 14 amino acids. The CDR3 loop reads CASSLFSGLYEQYF. CDR3 bases: TGTGCCAGCAGTTTATTTAGCGGCCTCTACGAGCAGTACTTC.

This clone was seen a handful of times. The chain combines TRBV19 with TRBJ1-2, with D tentatively TRBD1 (6 bases). The CDR3 has 13 amino acids. V lost 3 bases and J lost 4, with 9 bases in between. CDR1 is LNHDA and CDR2 is SQIVND in the germline V gene (reference sequence). The CDR3 region is CASSMGRGYGYTF. For the CDR3, the DNA is TGTGCCAGTAGTATGGGCAGGGGCTATGGCTACACCTTC.